The 8 T cell receptor beta chains presented below share a single source sample, sequenced in a study of blood T cell repertoires in COVID-19. Here immunoSEQ multiplex PCR was the method, and the copy in TCRdb shows in-frame clones only, minus some. Of about 270,000 clones detected, under 90% appear once; the ten largest clones hold roughly 3.1%. The source material was peripheral blood. These TCRs come from a woman under 30 with acute or convalescent COVID-19.

The rearrangement links TRBV28 to TRBJ1-5; D unresolved. Trimming took off 6 bases at V and 7 bases at J, with 16 bases between the two ends. CDR3 length equals 14 residues. Germline CDR1 and CDR2: MDHEN and SYDVKM. The DNA for the CDR3 is TGTGCCAGCAGCCCCGTGGAGGGCAGGCAGCCCCAGCATTTT. This encodes CASSPVEGRQPQHF.

The rearrangement joins TRBV4-3 to TRBJ1-4; TRBD1 agrees at 7 bases. The ends lost 6 bases at V and 8 bases at J; junction bases unmatched: 9. This CDR3 is 14 amino acids long. The germline gives CDR1 LGHNA, CDR2 YSLEER. CDR3 in amino acids: CASSLDRVREKLFF. CDR3 nucleotides: TGCGCCAGCAGTCTAGACAGGGTTCGGGAAAAACTGTTTTTT.

This clone was recorded a few times. The rearrangement links TRBV10-3 to TRBJ1-2; the match to TRBD1 covers 8 bases. Trimming removed 6 bases from V and 6 bases from J; junction bases left unmatched: 9. This CDR3 has 14 amino acids. Germline CDR1 ENHRY, CDR2 SYGVKD. The CDR3 spells CAIRTDREVDGYTF. In nucleotides, the CDR3 is TGTGCCATCAGGACGGACAGGGAGGTCGATGGCTACACCTTC.

V gene TRBV9 combines with J gene TRBJ1-3, with D perhaps TRBD1 (6 bases). CDR1 is SGDLS and CDR2 is YYNGEE in the germline V gene. Trimming stripped 0 bases from V and 4 bases from J, with 14 bases between. CDR3 size: 16 residues. CDR3 DNA: TGTGCCAGCAGCGTAGCCCCCCCCGACAGGGGAAACACCATATATTTT. Its translation: CASSVAPPDRGNTIYF.

The genes are TRBV4-1 and TRBJ1-6; tentatively, D is TRBD1 (5 bases). Germline V lookup: CDR1 MGHRA, CDR2 YSYEKL. The CDR3 length is 16 residues. Trimming took 0 bases from V and 6 from J, leaving 12 bases between them. CDR3 residues: CASSQDRSRVNSPLHF. CDR3 nucleotides: TGCGCCAGCAGCCAAGATCGGTCCAGGGTTAATTCACCCCTCCACTTT.

CDR3 in DNA: TGTGCCAGCAGCTTAGCGTGGGGACAGGGATTGATACCCTACAATGAGCAGTTCTTC. Translation: CASSLAWGQGLIPYNEQFF. This chain links TRBV7-6 with TRBJ2-1, with 9 bases matching TRBD1. The CDR3 contains 19 residues. The germline V gene encodes CDR1 SGHVS and CDR2 FNYEAQ. Trimming took 0 bases from V and 2 from J; bases not matched to a gene: 11.

The V call is TRBV24-1, the J call TRBJ1-2; 9 bases are a match to TRBD1. The CDR3 is made up of 17 amino acids. CDR1 is KGHDR, CDR2 SFDVKD, per germline. The trim removed 9 bases at V and 4 bases at J, leaving 17 bases unmatched. Here the CDR3 reads CATVCPGRDRASYGYTF. The CDR3 DNA is TGTGCCACCGTGTGTCCTGGCCGGGACAGGGCCAGCTATGGCTACACCTTC.

In DNA form, the CDR3 reads TGTGCCAGCTCATCGGGACTAGCGGCCTACAATGAGCAGTTCTTC. Translating it yields CASSSGLAAYNEQFF. The V gene is TRBV18, the J gene TRBJ2-1, with 11 bases that match TRBD2. The CDR3 has 15 amino acids. Trimming removed 5 bases from V and 2 bases from J; junction bases left unmatched: 2. Germline V gene data show CDR1 as KGHSH and CDR2 as LQKENI.